Listed below are T cell receptor beta chains from one sample, sequenced in a study of T-cell reconstitution after alpha-beta-depleted transplantation in children. TCRdb independently ran MiXCR on the PCR reads; one entry per CDR3 protein. Of about 440,000 distinct CDR3 sequences in the sample, 43% were seen once. This specimen consisted of PBMCs, obtained before TCRalphabeta/CD19-depleted stem cell transplant. These receptors came from a girl aged 2-10 years with aplastic anemia, due to receive a stem cell transplant. CDR3s include the opening cysteine and the closing phenylalanine or tryptophan. A D gene is named only where the DNA matches it firmly. Rows may omit the clone size; those that give it use once, few, many or a size class.

j_call v_call d_call clone_size cdr3_aa cdr3_nt
TRBJ2-3 TRBV7-2 TRBD2 many CASSFLAGGSDTQYF TGTGCCAGCAGCTTTTTAGCGGGAGGCTCAGATACGCAGTATTTT
TRBJ1-4 TRBV12-3/TRBV12-4 NA NA CASSPGQQEKLFF TGTGCCAGCAGTCCCGGACAGCAGGAAAAACTGTTTTTT
TRBJ2-4 TRBV4-1 NA NA CASSQDHSLGGAKNIRYF TGCGCCAGCAGCCAAGACCACTCATTGGGGGGCGCCAAAAACATTCGGTACTTC
TRBJ2-5 TRBV29-1 TRBD1 NA CSVVPGQGKETQYF TGCAGCGTTGTCCCGGGACAGGGGAAAGAGACCCAGTACTTC
TRBJ1-1 TRBV6-1 NA few CASGGERLNTEAFF TGTGCCAGCGGGGGGGAGAGATTGAACACTGAAGCTTTCTTT
TRBJ2-3 TRBV9 TRBD2 few CASSVGIGMRGGSEDTQYF TGTGCCAGCAGCGTAGGGATCGGTATGCGTGGCGGGAGCGAAGATACGCAGTATTTT
TRBJ2-3 TRBV7-8 NA NA CASSRQVQGARDTQYF TGTGCCAGCAGCCGACAGGTACAGGGAGCTCGAGATACGCAGTATTTT
TRBJ2-3 TRBV20-1 NA NA CSARPPLGSRTDTQYF TGCAGTGCTAGACCCCCCCTGGGGTCGCGCACAGATACGCAGTATTTT
TRBJ2-3 TRBV15 TRBD2 NA CATSRGSSGGIRTQYF TGTGCCACCAGCAGAGGATCTAGCGGGGGGATCAGGACGCAGTATTTT
TRBJ2-1 TRBV7-6 NA many CASSLAGVEYEQFF TGTGCCAGCAGCTTAGCAGGCGTTGAGTATGAGCAGTTCTTC
TRBJ1-5 TRBV28 TRBD1 NA CASSPDRAYQPQHF TGTGCCAGCAGCCCTGACAGGGCCTATCAGCCCCAGCATTTT
TRBJ2-3 TRBV7-8 TRBD2 many CASSPGLVAGADTQYF TGTGCCAGCAGCCCCGGTTTAGTAGCGGGAGCAGATACGCAGTATTTT
TRBJ1-1 TRBV4-1 NA many CASSFQGQSSTEAFF TGCGCCAGCAGCTTCCAAGGACAGAGTAGTACTGAAGCTTTCTTT
TRBJ2-7 TRBV6-2/TRBV6-3 TRBD1 NA CASSYTDRVNYEQYF TGTGCCAGCAGTTACACCGACAGGGTGAACTACGAGCAGTACTTC
TRBJ2-1 TRBV20-1 TRBD2 few CSAREAGGVNEQFF TGCAGTGCTAGAGAAGCGGGAGGGGTCAATGAGCAGTTCTTC
TRBJ2-5 TRBV20-1 NA many CSQLGKETQYF TGCAGCCAACTAGGGAAAGAGACCCAGTACTTC
TRBJ2-7 TRBV20-1 NA many CSASGRSYEQYF TGCAGTGCTAGCGGGAGAAGCTACGAGCAGTACTTC
TRBJ2-3 TRBV4-3 TRBD1 NA CASSQLLLQGAQYF TGCGCCAGCAGCCAACTTTTACTACAGGGGGCGCAGTATTTT
TRBJ2-7 TRBV10-3 TRBD1 NA CAISESQTGSYEQYF TGTGCCATCAGTGAGAGTCAGACAGGGTCATACGAGCAGTACTTC
TRBJ2-3 TRBV7-2 TRBD1 NA CASSKGQGRSDTQYF TGTGCCAGCAGCAAGGGACAGGGTCGGTCAGATACGCAGTATTTT
TRBJ2-1 TRBV29-1 NA NA CSVGSGARNEQFF TGCAGCGTTGGTTCGGGGGCGCGGAATGAGCAGTTCTTC
TRBJ2-7 TRBV6-2/TRBV6-3 TRBD1 many CASSYNRGGEQYF TGTGCCAGCAGTTACAACAGGGGTGGCGAGCAGTACTTC
TRBJ2-5 TRBV20-1 TRBD2 NA CSAGLVTTQETQYF TGCAGTGCAGGACTAGTGACTACCCAAGAGACCCAGTACTTC
TRBJ1-1 TRBV12-3/TRBV12-4 NA many CASSLAGGRVGTEAFF TGTGCCAGCAGTTTAGCTGGGGGGCGGGTTGGCACTGAAGCTTTCTTT
TRBJ1-1 TRBV12-3/TRBV12-4 NA few CASSFDNLNTEAFF TGTGCCAGCAGTTTCGATAATTTGAACACTGAAGCTTTCTTT
TRBJ2-7 TRBV5-5 TRBD1 NA CASSTSDRDPYEQYF TGTGCCAGCAGCACTTCGGACAGGGACCCCTACGAGCAGTACTTC
TRBJ2-7 TRBV20-1 NA few CSAQVGHEQYF TGCAGTGCCCAGGTTGGGCATGAGCAGTACTTC
TRBJ2-3 TRBV27 NA many CASSAGRADTQYF TGTGCCAGCAGTGCTGGGCGGGCAGATACGCAGTATTTT